This TCR beta chain was profiled in a study of identifying expanded T cells in peripheral blood. Overall study findings and caveats: Differentially abundant clones: about 1.1 between replicates, about 15 at around 14 days, less than 20 at four.

Germline CDR1 is SGHTA and CDR2 is FQGNSA. V was shortened by 7 bases and J by 5 bases, with 17 bases between the two germline ends. The CDR3 is made up of 14 amino acids. Data came from immunoSEQ multiplex PCR; TCRdb stores just in-frame clones and leaves some out. The sample shows approximately 130,000 clones, less than 90% of them seen only once. Healthy donors had no documented immune events, such as infections, while sampled. Note on this clone: What it recognizes is unknown.

The sequence was obtained from a person aged 18 to 70 in good health. This rearrangement joins TRBV7-2 to TRBJ1-1; unclear D gene. Sequenced material: blood. CDR3 protein: CASMLVRSGTEAFF. CDR3 in DNA: TGTGCCAGCATGTTGGTCCGTAGCGGTACTGAAGCTTTCTTT.